These 27 T cell receptor beta chains were sequenced from one sample in a study of blood T cells in healthy people across ages. The second PCR ran about 6 to 11 cycles with a sample-barcoded 5' primer and J-beta primers. From the 5' RACE reads, TCRdb called clonotypes with MiXCR, one entry per CDR3 protein. The data show over 950,000 distinct CDR3 sequences, 30% to 40% seen once. Sequencing was done on a sample of blood. Source of these receptors: a man aged 18 to 35 in good health.

The J gene is TRBJ2-4, the V gene TRBV4-1; D possibly corresponds to TRBD2 (6 bases). The CDR3 is 17 amino acids. V lost 3 bases to trimming and J lost 2 bases, with 17 bases between them. Germline lookup yields CDR1 MGHRA and CDR2 YSYEKL. CDR3 bases: TGCGCCAGCAGCCATTCGCGGGGTCAAGGGCCCAAAAACATTCAGTACTTC. Translation: CASSHSRGQGPKNIQYF.

In this sample, this clonotype turned up a few times. V and J are TRBV4-3 and TRBJ1-4; D unresolved. This CDR3 spans 15 amino acids. CDR1 and CDR2 from the germline V gene are LGHNA and YSLEER. The V end lost 2 bases, the J end lost 3 bases, and 10 bases lay between the germline ends. The CDR3 region has the DNA TGCGCCAGCAGCCAACGGGCTTGGGCTAATGAAAAACTGTTTTTT. The encoded protein is CASSQRAWANEKLFF.

The chain has TRBV15 and TRBJ1-2; D is unresolved. The V end lost 0 bases, the J end lost 6 bases, and 8 bases lay between the germline ends. The length of the CDR3 is 13 residues. Germline assignment: CDR1 LNHNV and CDR2 YYDKDF (reference sequence). In nucleotides, the CDR3 is TGTGCCACCAGCAGAGATCTTGGGGATGGCTACACCTTC. It specifies CATSRDLGDGYTF.

This clonotype showed up just a few times. The chain links TRBV4-3 to TRBJ1-4; D unresolved. The CDR3 has 15 amino acids. V lost 4 bases and J lost 0, with 9 bases in between. Germline CDR1 LGHNA, CDR2 YSLEER. Here the CDR3 reads CASSRNGATNEKLFF. CDR3 sequence (DNA): TGCGCCAGCAGCCGGAACGGAGCAACTAATGAAAAACTGTTTTTT.

This clonotype was counted between two and nine times. V is TRBV2 and J is TRBJ1-2; D perhaps matches TRBD1 (5 bases). The CDR3 loop spans 13 amino acids. From germline, CDR1 is SNHLY and CDR2 FYNNEI. V lost 6 bases and J 5 bases, leaving 13 bases between the germline ends. The CDR3 region is CASSGGGEYGYTF. The CDR3 DNA follows: TGTGCCAGCAGCGGGGGGGGAGAATATGGCTACACCTTC.

With regard to this clonotype: A read error may account for a junction end that differs from germline. V usage is TRBV27 and J usage is TRBJ2-1, with D perhaps TRBD2 (5 bases). From germline, CDR1 is MNHEY and CDR2 SMNVEV (reference sequence). The CDR3 extends over 13 amino acids. The CDR3 sequence is CANSVDSYNEQFF. The CDR3 bases are TGTGCCAACAGTGTGGACTCGTACAATGAGCAGTTCTTC.

This clonotype was seen only a few times. The rearrangement uses TRBV7-2 and TRBJ2-3; D unresolved. V dropped 5 bases and J dropped 0 bases, with 6 bases sitting between them. There are 13 residues in the CDR3. The V gene's germline CDR1 is SGHTA and CDR2 FQGNSA. The CDR3: CASSGWSTDTQYF. As DNA, the CDR3 is TGTGCCAGCAGCGGCTGGAGCACAGATACGCAGTATTTT.

The V and J genes are TRBV20-1 and TRBJ2-5; 9 nucleotides match TRBD2. Per germline, CDR1 DFQATT and CDR2 SNEGSKA (reference sequence). The junction had 10 bases not matched to a gene; V was cut back by 3 bases and J by 2 bases. This CDR3 comprises 16 residues. The CDR3: CSARFAGGPRQETQYF. As DNA, the CDR3 is TGCAGTGCTAGGTTTGCGGGGGGGCCGAGGCAAGAGACCCAGTACTTC.

In the case of this clonotype: The germline gene is not matched at one end of the junction; a read error may be the cause. The chain joins TRBV7-2 to TRBJ1-2; D unresolved. Germline V lookup: CDR1 SGHTA, CDR2 FQGNSA. This CDR3 spans 14 amino acids. The chain's CDR3 is CAGSRTTANYGYTF. Here the CDR3 DNA reads TGTGCCGGCAGCCGCACAACAGCGAACTATGGCTACACCTTC.

This clonotype was counted a few times. V gene TRBV20-1 combines with J gene TRBJ1-5; TRBD1 might be the D (6 bases). The V end was cut by 3 bases, the J end by 6 bases, with 12 bases between. Germline CDR1 is DFQATT and CDR2 is SNEGSKA (reference sequence). This CDR3 is 13 amino acids long. Written as DNA, the CDR3 is TGCAGTGCTAGGGAGGGGGATGCTCAGCCCCAGCATTTT. This translates into CSAREGDAQPQHF.

The genes are TRBV9 and TRBJ2-5, with 8 positions matching TRBD1. Unmatched junction bases numbered 8, after V lost 3 bases and J lost 4 bases. Germline V CDR1 and CDR2: SGDLS, YYNGEE. This CDR3 is 15 amino acids long. In nucleotides, the CDR3 is TGTGCCAGCAGCGCTCGACAGGGGCATACAGAGACCCAGTACTTC. Encoded protein: CASSARQGHTETQYF.

This clonotype was detected a few times. CDR3 DNA: TGTGCCAGCTGGCGGGGGCAAGAGACCCAGTACTTC. This sequence encodes CASWRGQETQYF. The chain joins TRBV2 to TRBJ2-5, with 7 bases aligning to TRBD2. This CDR3 contains 12 residues. Germline trimming cut 8 bases from V and 2 bases from J; bases unmatched to any gene: 2. The germline V gene has CDR1 SNHLY and CDR2 FYNNEI.

This clonotype was seen only a few times. The V call is TRBV11-3, the J call TRBJ2-3; D gene ambiguous. The CDR3 length is 16 residues. V was trimmed by 1 base and J by 0 bases, leaving 11 bases between them. Germline V gives CDR1 SGHNT, CDR2 YENEEA. This chain's CDR3 is CASSLGAATSTDTQYF. CDR3 in DNA: TGTGCCAGCAGCTTAGGAGCAGCTACTAGCACAGATACGCAGTATTTT.

The V gene is TRBV10-3, the J gene TRBJ1-2; possible D gene TRBD1, 5 bases. The germline V gene has CDR1 ENHRY and CDR2 SYGVKD. The CDR3 extends over 15 amino acids. Trimming cost V 7 bases and J 1 base, with 16 bases left between them. The CDR3 is CAINAGTELNYGYTF. The CDR3 bases are TGTGCCATCAATGCCGGGACGGAGCTTAACTATGGCTACACCTTC.

The chain couples TRBV9 to TRBJ2-3, with 12 bases fitting TRBD1. Per germline, CDR1 SGDLS and CDR2 YYNGEE. The CDR3 has 16 residues. After removal of 0 bases from V and 5 bases from J, the junction contained 4 bases not matched to a gene. The CDR3 nucleotides read TGTGCCAGCAGCGTAGAATGGGACAGGGGGCGAGATACGCAGTATTTT. It yields the protein CASSVEWDRGRDTQYF.

The chain combines TRBV3-1 with TRBJ2-3; D not resolved. The CDR3 is made up of 15 amino acids. Per germline, CDR1 LGHDT and CDR2 YNNKEL (reference sequence). Between the trimmed V and J ends, which lost 0 bases and 1 base, there was a span of 8 bases. In nucleotides, the CDR3 is TGTGCCAGCAGCCAAGATTCACCTGGCACAGATACGCAGTATTTT. Protein: CASSQDSPGTDTQYF.

This chain joins TRBV11-2 and TRBJ2-1; 8 bases align to TRBD2. The J call is uncertain, as TRBJ2-7 better fits the DNA end. CDR3 length: 15 residues. Germline-derived CDR1 and CDR2 are SGHAT and FQNNGV. CDR3 amino acids: CASSVGRGAYNEQYF. In DNA form, the CDR3 reads TGTGCCAGCTCCGTCGGGCGGGGGGCCTACAATGAGCAGTACTTC.

This clonotype was detected only a few times. The rearrangement joins TRBV2 to TRBJ1-4; a weak D match, TRBD1 (6 bases). CDR3 length: 16 amino acids. The V end was cut by 6 bases, the J end by 5 bases, with 19 bases between. CDR1 and CDR2 from the germline V gene are SNHLY and FYNNEI. The CDR3 spells CASSRDTLRVNEKLFF. The CDR3 nucleotides are TGTGCCAGCAGCCGGGACACTTTGAGGGTCAATGAAAAACTGTTTTTT.

This rearrangement joins TRBV5-1 to TRBJ1-1, with D tentatively TRBD1 (5 bases). This CDR3 has 13 amino acids. Trimming pared 7 bases from V and 2 bases from J, leaving 12 bases between. From germline, CDR1 is SGHRS and CDR2 YFSETQ. In DNA, the CDR3 is TGCGCCAGCCAAGACAGACGAAACACTGAAGCTTTCTTT. The encoded protein is CASQDRRNTEAFF.

This clonotype was seen more than once but under ten times. The V call is TRBV20-1, the J call TRBJ2-7; tentatively, D is TRBD1 or TRBD2 (5 bases each). Trimming left V 6 bases short and J 4 bases short, with 16 bases between. This CDR3 has 13 amino acids. From germline, CDR1 is DFQATT and CDR2 SNEGSKA (reference sequence). The CDR3 coding sequence is TGCAGTGCCGAGTATCCGGGACGTTACGAGCAGTACTTC. Translated, it gives CSAEYPGRYEQYF.

A few counts support this clonotype. The chain couples TRBV13 to TRBJ2-7; 10 bases align to TRBD1. Germline lookup yields CDR1 PRHDT and CDR2 FYEKMQ (reference sequence). After removal of 5 bases from V and 6 bases from J, the junction contained 4 bases not matched to a gene. The CDR3 has 13 amino acids. CDR3 sequence: CASSPRDRGEQYF. CDR3 nucleotide sequence: TGTGCCAGCAGCCCCCGGGACAGGGGCGAGCAGTACTTC.

This chain uses TRBV6-2 or TRBV6-3 with TRBJ2-1; a weak D match, TRBD2 (5 bases). Germline V lookup: CDR1 MNHEY, CDR2 SVGEGT. This CDR3 is built from 15 residues. The V gene lost 7 bases and the J gene lost 0 bases, with 13 bases spanning the gap. CDR3 DNA: TGTGCCAGCACCCAAACCGGGAACTCCTACAATGAGCAGTTCTTC. It translates to CASTQTGNSYNEQFF.

The genes are TRBV4-2 and TRBJ1-2; D gene uncertain. Germline CDR1 is LGHNA and CDR2 is YNFKEQ. There are 16 residues in the CDR3. The V end lost 0 bases, the J end lost 4 bases, and 15 bases lay between the germline ends. The CDR3 DNA reads TGTGCCAGCAGCCAAGAAGCGGCATATTGGACCTATGGCTACACCTTC. Translated: CASSQEAAYWTYGYTF.

The chain joins TRBV7-2 to TRBJ1-1, with 8 bases identical to TRBD1. Germline V gene data show CDR1 as SGHTA and CDR2 as FQGNSA. J lost 7 bases, V lost 5 bases, and 3 bases had no gene match. CDR3 length: 12 residues. CDR3 nucleotides: TGTGCCAGCAGCCGCGACAGGGGTGAAGCTTTCTTT. Translating it yields CASSRDRGEAFF.

In its sample, this clonotype was seen a few times. This chain uses TRBV7-3 with TRBJ1-2; 8 bases agree with TRBD1. Germline V lookup: CDR1 SGHTA, CDR2 FQGTGA. The CDR3 loop spans 16 amino acids. V shed 3 bases, J shed 0 bases, and the junction held 6 bases outside the gene matches. CDR3 in amino acids: CASSFPDRDPNYGYTF. The CDR3 DNA sequence: TGTGCCAGCAGCTTCCCGGACAGGGACCCTAACTATGGCTACACCTTC.

The rearrangement uses TRBV28 and TRBJ2-1; 8 bases fit TRBD2. Matching the DNA end better, TRBJ2-7 makes the J call doubtful. This CDR3 comprises 14 residues. Germline V gene sequence: CDR1 MDHEN, CDR2 SYDVKM. The CDR3 region has the DNA TGTGCCAGCAGTCGGTCCGGGACTAGGAATGAGCAGTACTTC. Translation gives CASSRSGTRNEQYF.

V gene TRBV10-3 combines with J gene TRBJ1-6; TRBD1 is a possible D gene (5 bases). From germline, CDR1 is ENHRY and CDR2 SYGVKD. With 2 bases removed from V and 9 bases from J, the gap between germline ends came to 14 bases. The length of the CDR3 is 15 residues. The CDR3 region has the DNA TGTGCCATCAGTGAGGTTCAGGGTGAGGGTTCACCCCTCCACTTT. Amino acids: CAISEVQGEGSPLHF.